Listed below are T cell receptor beta chains from one sample, sequenced in a study of cytomegalovirus exposure and HLA in healthy donors. TCRdb's table, derived via immunoSEQ multiplex PCR, lists solely in-frame clones and lacks some. The table records 100,000 to 150,000 clones, 89% of them present only once. The sample was PBMCs. The receptors originated from a woman between 18 and 29 years old in good health and CMV-seronegative. The CDR3 runs from the conserved cysteine through the conserved F or W. Each record gives: J gene, clone size, V gene, D gene, CDR3 protein, CDR3 DNA. A D gene is named only where the DNA matches it firmly. Some rows mark clone size as missing; the rest say once, few, many or name a class of expanded clone.

j_gene: TRBJ2-1
abundance: NA
v_gene: TRBV11-2
d_gene: NA
CDR3aa: CASSFIQGYNEQFF
CDR3nt: TGTGCCAGCAGCTTCATTCAGGGATACAATGAGCAGTTCTTC

j_gene: TRBJ1-4
abundance: NA
v_gene: TRBV18
d_gene: NA
CDR3aa: CASSPASGINEKLFF
CDR3nt: TGTGCCAGCTCACCGGCCTCGGGAATTAATGAAAAACTGTTTTTT

j_gene: TRBJ1-2
abundance: NA
v_gene: TRBV6-5
d_gene: NA
CDR3aa: CASSQEFDTGYTF
CDR3nt: TGTGCCAGCAGCCAGGAATTCGACACTGGCTACACCTTC

j_gene: TRBJ1-1
abundance: NA
v_gene: TRBV5-4
d_gene: TRBD1
CDR3aa: CASSRSGGFSEAFF
CDR3nt: TGTGCCAGCAGCCGATCAGGGGGCTTTAGTGAAGCTTTCTTT

j_gene: TRBJ1-6
abundance: NA
v_gene: TRBV28
d_gene: TRBD1
CDR3aa: CASSLGTGGPSPLHF
CDR3nt: TGTGCCAGCAGTCTAGGGACAGGGGGCCCTTCACCCCTCCACTTT

j_gene: TRBJ2-5
abundance: NA
v_gene: TRBV18
d_gene: NA
CDR3aa: CASSRGLEETQYF
CDR3nt: TGTGCCAGCTCACGTGGACTGGAAGAGACCCAGTACTTC

j_gene: TRBJ1-3
abundance: NA
v_gene: TRBV4-2
d_gene: NA
CDR3aa: CASIDLTGSGNTIYF
CDR3nt: TGTGCCAGCATCGACCTGACAGGCTCTGGAAACACCATATATTTT

j_gene: TRBJ2-1
abundance: few
v_gene: TRBV7-2
d_gene: TRBD2
CDR3aa: CASSPGLAGYEQFF
CDR3nt: TGTGCCAGCAGCCCTGGACTAGCGGGCTATGAGCAGTTCTTC

j_gene: TRBJ1-1
abundance: NA
v_gene: TRBV28
d_gene: NA
CDR3aa: CAASGGEPAFF
CDR3nt: TGTGCCGCGAGTGGGGGCGAGCCAGCTTTCTTT

j_gene: TRBJ1-5
abundance: NA
v_gene: TRBV28
d_gene: TRBD1
CDR3aa: CASSPYSTGGTNQPQHF
CDR3nt: TGTGCCAGCAGCCCATATTCGACAGGGGGGACCAATCAGCCCCAGCATTTT

j_gene: TRBJ1-5
abundance: NA
v_gene: TRBV7-8
d_gene: NA
CDR3aa: CASSPTGYGLPQHF
CDR3nt: TGTGCCAGCAGCCCAACAGGGTATGGGCTCCCCCAGCATTTT

j_gene: TRBJ1-1
abundance: NA
v_gene: TRBV27
d_gene: NA
CDR3aa: CASSQQLMNTEAFF
CDR3nt: TGTGCCAGCAGTCAACAGCTCATGAACACTGAAGCTTTCTTT

j_gene: TRBJ1-1
abundance: NA
v_gene: TRBV6-5
d_gene: NA
CDR3aa: CASRERGEAFF
CDR3nt: TGTGCCAGCAGGGAGAGGGGGGAAGCTTTCTTT

j_gene: TRBJ2-5
abundance: NA
v_gene: TRBV7-6
d_gene: TRBD2
CDR3aa: CASSKGLVQETQYF
CDR3nt: TGTGCCAGCAGCAAAGGACTAGTTCAAGAGACCCAGTACTTC

j_gene: TRBJ1-5
abundance: NA
v_gene: TRBV28
d_gene: TRBD1
CDR3aa: CASSLGQGDNQPQHF
CDR3nt: TGTGCCAGCAGTTTAGGACAGGGGGACAATCAGCCCCAGCATTTT

j_gene: TRBJ2-6
abundance: NA
v_gene: TRBV25-1
d_gene: NA
CDR3aa: CASSPLTGPFSGANVLTF
CDR3nt: TGTGCCAGCAGTCCCCTGACAGGACCCTTCTCTGGGGCCAACGTCCTGACTTTC

j_gene: TRBJ1-3
abundance: NA
v_gene: TRBV19
d_gene: TRBD1
CDR3aa: CASRATGSGNTIYF
CDR3nt: TGTGCCAGTAGGGCGACAGGGTCTGGAAACACCATATATTTT

j_gene: TRBJ1-5
abundance: once
v_gene: TRBV28
d_gene: NA
CDR3aa: CASSLEDQPQHF
CDR3nt: TGTGCCAGCAGTTTAGAGGATCAGCCCCAGCATTTT

j_gene: TRBJ1-1
abundance: NA
v_gene: TRBV19
d_gene: NA
CDR3aa: CAIQGYTEAFF
CDR3nt: TGTGCCATTCAGGGTTACACTGAAGCTTTCTTT

j_gene: TRBJ2-1
abundance: NA
v_gene: TRBV11-3
d_gene: NA
CDR3aa: CASSPGNNEQFF
CDR3nt: TGTGCCAGCAGCCCAGGAAACAATGAGCAGTTCTTC

j_gene: TRBJ2-6
abundance: NA
v_gene: TRBV6-1
d_gene: NA
CDR3aa: CASRAGGSGANVLTF
CDR3nt: TGTGCCAGCAGGGCCGGAGGCTCTGGGGCCAACGTCCTGACTTTC

j_gene: TRBJ2-5
abundance: once
v_gene: TRBV6-1
d_gene: NA
CDR3aa: CASSTGSEVETQYF
CDR3nt: TGTGCCAGCAGTACAGGGTCGGAGGTGGAGACCCAGTACTTC

j_gene: TRBJ1-5
abundance: NA
v_gene: TRBV27
d_gene: NA
CDR3aa: CASSLVGGLNQPQHF
CDR3nt: TGTGCCAGCAGTTTAGTGGGGGGGCTGAATCAGCCCCAGCATTTT

j_gene: TRBJ1-2
abundance: NA
v_gene: TRBV11-2
d_gene: NA
CDR3aa: CASSLGARVVGGYTF
CDR3nt: TGTGCCAGCAGCTTAGGGGCCAGGGTAGTAGGTGGCTACACCTTC

j_gene: TRBJ1-1
abundance: NA
v_gene: TRBV10-1
d_gene: TRBD1
CDR3aa: CASSESGTGTEAFF
CDR3nt: TGCGCCAGCAGTGAGTCCGGGACAGGGACTGAAGCTTTCTTT

j_gene: TRBJ2-7
abundance: NA
v_gene: TRBV28
d_gene: TRBD1
CDR3aa: CASSWSGGDEQYF
CDR3nt: TGTGCCAGCAGTTGGTCAGGGGGAGACGAGCAGTACTTC

j_gene: TRBJ1-2
abundance: once
v_gene: TRBV30
d_gene: NA
CDR3aa: CAWSVRGTDRIYGYTF
CDR3nt: TGTGCCTGGAGTGTAAGGGGGACGGATCGAATATATGGCTACACCTTC

j_gene: TRBJ2-3
abundance: NA
v_gene: TRBV7-2
d_gene: NA
CDR3aa: CASRSGLLTDTQYF
CDR3nt: TGTGCCAGCAGGTCGGGACTTCTCACAGATACGCAGTATTTT

j_gene: TRBJ2-1
abundance: NA
v_gene: TRBV5-4
d_gene: NA
CDR3aa: CASSLDDSLNEQFF
CDR3nt: TGTGCCAGCAGCTTGGATGACAGCCTAAATGAGCAGTTCTTC

j_gene: TRBJ2-1
abundance: NA
v_gene: TRBV9
d_gene: NA
CDR3aa: CASSVGVHNEQFF
CDR3nt: TGTGCCAGCAGCGTAGGAGTTCACAATGAGCAGTTCTTC

j_gene: TRBJ2-5
abundance: NA
v_gene: TRBV4-1
d_gene: TRBD2
CDR3aa: CASSQVFRSGTQETQYF
CDR3nt: TGCGCCAGCAGCCAAGTGTTCCGGAGCGGGACCCAAGAGACCCAGTACTTC

j_gene: TRBJ2-5
abundance: once
v_gene: TRBV27
d_gene: NA
CDR3aa: CASTPGGFPPGETQYF
CDR3nt: TGTGCCAGCACCCCTGGGGGGTTCCCGCCTGGGGAGACCCAGTACTTC

j_gene: TRBJ1-3
abundance: NA
v_gene: TRBV4-1
d_gene: NA
CDR3aa: CASSQDSFSGNTIYF
CDR3nt: TGCGCCAGCAGCCAAGATAGTTTCTCTGGAAACACCATATATTTT

j_gene: TRBJ2-3
abundance: NA
v_gene: TRBV14
d_gene: NA
CDR3aa: CASSQEDRYTDTQYF
CDR3nt: TGTGCCAGCAGCCAAGAGGACAGATACACAGATACGCAGTATTTT

j_gene: TRBJ1-1
abundance: few
v_gene: TRBV30
d_gene: TRBD1
CDR3aa: CAWRGTGGKGAFF
CDR3nt: TGTGCCTGGAGGGGAACAGGGGGTAAAGGGGCTTTCTTT

j_gene: TRBJ1-5
abundance: NA
v_gene: TRBV27
d_gene: TRBD1
CDR3aa: CASRRTGVGLDAYQPQHF
CDR3nt: TGTGCCAGCAGAAGGACAGGGGTGGGACTGGACGCGTATCAGCCCCAGCATTTT

j_gene: TRBJ1-2
abundance: NA
v_gene: TRBV11-2
d_gene: NA
CDR3aa: CASSVRRNYGYTF
CDR3nt: TGTGCCAGCAGCGTGAGGCGGAACTATGGCTACACCTTC

j_gene: TRBJ1-5
abundance: NA
v_gene: TRBV28
d_gene: NA
CDR3aa: CASSFPDSLSNQPQHF
CDR3nt: TGTGCCAGCAGTTTTCCCGACAGTCTTAGCAATCAGCCCCAGCATTTT

j_gene: TRBJ2-5
abundance: NA
v_gene: TRBV7-8
d_gene: TRBD1
CDR3aa: CASSFQGAGETQYF
CDR3nt: TGTGCCAGCAGCTTTCAGGGGGCGGGAGAGACCCAGTACTTC

j_gene: TRBJ2-3
abundance: NA
v_gene: TRBV6-5
d_gene: NA
CDR3aa: CASRQDTRGTDTQYF
CDR3nt: TGTGCCAGCAGGCAAGATACCCGCGGCACAGATACGCAGTATTTT

j_gene: TRBJ1-5
abundance: NA
v_gene: TRBV18
d_gene: NA
CDR3aa: CASSPGGSNQPQHF
CDR3nt: TGTGCCAGCTCACCGGGGGGTAGCAATCAGCCCCAGCATTTT

j_gene: TRBJ2-7
abundance: NA
v_gene: TRBV5-1
d_gene: TRBD2
CDR3aa: CASSPNAGEGYEQYF
CDR3nt: TGCGCCAGCAGCCCGAATGCGGGGGAAGGCTACGAGCAGTACTTC